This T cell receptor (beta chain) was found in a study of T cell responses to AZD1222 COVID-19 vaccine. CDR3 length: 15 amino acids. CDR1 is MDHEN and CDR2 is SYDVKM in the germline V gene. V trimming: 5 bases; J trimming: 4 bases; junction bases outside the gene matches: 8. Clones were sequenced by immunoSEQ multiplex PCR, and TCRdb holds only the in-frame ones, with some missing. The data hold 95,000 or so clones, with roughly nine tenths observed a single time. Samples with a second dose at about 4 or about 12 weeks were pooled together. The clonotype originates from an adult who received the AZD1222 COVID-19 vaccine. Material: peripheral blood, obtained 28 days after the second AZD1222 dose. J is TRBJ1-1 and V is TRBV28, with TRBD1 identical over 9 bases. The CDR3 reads CASSPDRGKRTEAFF. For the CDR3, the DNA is TGTGCCAGCAGTCCCGACAGGGGGAAACGCACTGAAGCTTTCTTT.